A single T cell receptor (beta chain) is shown here with its context. This entry is derived from a study of blood T cell repertoires in COVID-19. The wider study: There were acute and convalescent COVID-19 samples, and they came from the United States, Italy and Spain.

Produced via immunoSEQ multiplex PCR; TCRdb's table is partial and in-frame only. The data contain some 390,000 clones, around 89% of them singletons. Cohort placement rested on clinical history that participants reported themselves. The germline V gene has CDR1 SGHTS and CDR2 YDEGEE. The length of the CDR3 is 15 residues. The J segment lost 5 bases and the V segment lost 4 bases, leaving 9 bases of the junction unmatched. This receptor was identified in a man younger than 40 who had recovered from COVID-19. Source material: PBMCs or T cells enriched from blood (not recorded which). The gene calls are TRBV5-8 and TRBJ2-3; 8 nucleotides line up with TRBD2. CDR3 protein: CASSLPGGAGDTQYF. The CDR3 nucleotides are TGTGCCAGCAGCCTACCGGGGGGGGCGGGAGATACGCAGTATTTT.